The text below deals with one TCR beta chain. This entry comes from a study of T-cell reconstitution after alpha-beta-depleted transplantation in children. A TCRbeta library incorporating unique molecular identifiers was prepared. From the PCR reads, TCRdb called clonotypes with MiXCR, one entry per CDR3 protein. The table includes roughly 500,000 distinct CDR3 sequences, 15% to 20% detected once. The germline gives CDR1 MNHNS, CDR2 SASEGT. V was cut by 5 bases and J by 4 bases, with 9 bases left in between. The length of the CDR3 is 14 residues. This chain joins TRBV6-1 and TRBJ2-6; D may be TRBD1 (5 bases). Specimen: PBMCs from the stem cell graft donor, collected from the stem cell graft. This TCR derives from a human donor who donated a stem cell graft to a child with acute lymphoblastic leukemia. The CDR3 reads CASSQGPGANVLTF. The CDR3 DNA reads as TGTGCCAGCAGTCAGGGCCCAGGGGCCAACGTCCTGACTTTC.